What follows are 27 T cell receptor beta chains derived from one specimen sequenced in a study of T cell responses to AZD1222 COVID-19 vaccine. Libraries were prepared by immunoSEQ multiplex PCR; TCRdb keeps only in-frame clonotypes and omits some of them. The table includes roughly 140,000 clones, approximately 89% detected once. Here the sequenced sample was peripheral blood, taken on day 0 of AZD1222 vaccination. These receptors all come from an adult in good health.

The chain couples TRBV19 to TRBJ2-7, with TRBD2 identical over 7 bases. Germline assignment: CDR1 LNHDA and CDR2 SQIVND (reference sequence). The CDR3 is 14 amino acids. Trimming removed 4 bases from V and 2 bases from J; junction bases left unmatched: 5. The CDR3 is CASSNLAGAYEQYF. The CDR3 DNA follows: TGTGCCAGTAGTAATCTGGCGGGAGCCTACGAGCAGTACTTC.

This clone was seen only once. The V call is TRBV15, the J call TRBJ1-2; the D is unclear. The ends were cut back, 1 base at V and 4 bases at J, with 10 bases in the middle. Germline-derived CDR1 and CDR2 are LNHNV and YYDKDF (reference sequence). The length of the CDR3 is 14 residues. The CDR3 sequence is CATSRVAFSYGYTF. The CDR3 region has the DNA TGTGCCACCAGCAGAGTAGCCTTTAGCTATGGCTACACCTTC.

The chain uses TRBV7-6 and TRBJ1-2, with a weak D call TRBD1 (6 bases). Germline CDR1 SGHVS, CDR2 FNYEAQ. This CDR3 contains 15 residues. V lost 2 bases to trimming and J lost 10 bases, with 20 bases between them. The CDR3 DNA reads as TGTGCCAGCAGCTTATGGGTGGAGAACAGGGAACCCTACACCTTC. This translates into CASSLWVENREPYTF.

V usage is TRBV7-2 and J usage is TRBJ2-7; 9 nucleotides align to TRBD2. CDR1 is SGHTA, CDR2 FQGNSA, per germline. With V trimmed by 4 bases and J by 1 base, 5 bases remained unmatched. This CDR3 is built from 15 residues. This CDR3 reads CASSSGAGGSYEQYF. Written as DNA, the CDR3 is TGTGCCAGCAGCTCGGGAGCGGGGGGATCCTACGAGCAGTACTTC.

The chain joins TRBV7-9 to TRBJ1-2; 12 bases fit TRBD1. J lost 8 bases, V lost 4 bases, and 2 bases had no gene match. The germline V gene encodes CDR1 SEHNR and CDR2 FQNEAQ (reference sequence). The length of the CDR3 is 13 residues. The CDR3 region has the DNA TGTGCCAGCAGCTGGGACAGGGGGCAAGGCTACACCTTC. Protein product: CASSWDRGQGYTF.

The V call is TRBV5-1, the J call TRBJ1-4; D is undetermined. The germline V gene encodes CDR1 SGHRS and CDR2 YFSETQ. Trimming shortened V by 2 bases and J by 0 bases, and 5 bases separated the two germline ends. CDR3 length equals 14 residues. The DNA for the CDR3 is TGCGCCAGCAGCTTACTTGCAACTAATGAAAAACTGTTTTTT. As protein: CASSLLATNEKLFF.

The gene calls are TRBV5-6 and TRBJ1-6; perhaps TRBD1 as D (5 bases). This CDR3 is built from 15 residues. Germline lookup yields CDR1 SGHDT and CDR2 YYEEEE. V was shortened by 5 bases and J by 0 bases, with 9 bases between the two germline ends. CDR3 nucleotide sequence: TGTGCCAGCAGGGGGCCGAGCTCCTATAATTCACCCCTCCACTTT. This encodes CASRGPSSYNSPLHF. Combining the CDR3 with reference TRBV5-6 and TRBJ1-6 gives the whole variable domain DAGVTQSPTHLIKTRGQQVTLRCSPKSGHDTVSWYQQALGQGPQFIFQYYEEEERQRGNFPDRFSGHQFPNYSSELNVNALLLGDSALYLCASRGPSSYNSPLHFGNGTRLTVT.

CDR3: CASSSDTWGGNTIYF. In nucleotides, the CDR3 is TGTGCCAGCAGCTCGGACACCTGGGGTGGAAACACCATATATTTT. The V and J genes are TRBV5-6 and TRBJ1-3; D perhaps matches TRBD1 (5 bases). Germline V CDR1 and CDR2: SGHDT, YYEEEE. V dropped 3 bases and J dropped 3 bases, with 13 bases sitting between them. The CDR3 spans 15 residues.

Remarks on this clone: Different DNA sequences within this sample yield the same CDR3. V is TRBV4-2 and J is TRBJ1-4, with 11 positions matching TRBD1. Germline trimming cut 3 bases from V and 7 bases from J; bases unmatched to any gene: 4. This CDR3 region has 15 residues. Germline CDR1 LGHNA, CDR2 YNFKEQ. Written as DNA, the CDR3 is TGTGCCAGCAGCCAGGGGACAGGGGGAGGTGAAAAACTGTTTTTT. Its protein product is CASSQGTGGGEKLFF.

The chain links TRBV13 to TRBJ2-1; TRBD2 matches 12 bases. The CDR3 extends over 16 amino acids. Germline CDR1 is PRHDT and CDR2 is FYEKMQ (reference sequence). Losses at the gene ends were 3 bases for V and 6 bases for J; bases not matched to a gene: 6. The CDR3 loop is CASSFGTSGPGNEQFF. The CDR3 DNA reads as TGTGCCAGCAGCTTTGGGACTAGCGGGCCTGGCAATGAGCAGTTCTTC. Combining the CDR3 with reference TRBV13 and TRBJ2-1 gives the whole variable domain AAGVIQSPRHLIKEKRETATLKCYPIPRHDTVYWYQQGPGQDPQFLISFYEKMQSDKGSIPDRFSAQQFSDYHSELNMSSLELGDSALYFCASSFGTSGPGNEQFFGPGTRLTVL.

The rearrangement uses TRBV19 and TRBJ1-2; D is perhaps TRBD1 (5 bases). From germline, CDR1 is LNHDA and CDR2 SQIVND (reference sequence). V lost 5 bases and J 8 bases, leaving 18 bases between the germline ends. CDR3 length: 14 amino acids. CDR3 bases: TGTGCCAGTAGTCCCGACAGCGCCTTCGGAGGCTACACCTTC. This encodes CASSPDSAFGGYTF.

This clone was seen only a few times. The CDR3 sequence: CAILPGQGYYGYTF. CDR3 in DNA: TGTGCCATTCTGCCGGGACAGGGATACTATGGCTACACCTTC. The chain employs TRBV28 and TRBJ1-2; TRBD1 matches 9 bases. The V gene end was trimmed by 10 bases and the J gene end by 3 bases; junction bases not matched to a gene: 9. This CDR3 is built from 14 residues. Germline loops: CDR1 MDHEN, CDR2 SYDVKM.

The CDR3 protein is CASSLRTGNTEAFF. The CDR3 nucleotides are TGCGCCAGCAGCCTTCGGACAGGGAACACTGAAGCTTTCTTT. The chain joins TRBV5-1 to TRBJ1-1; 7 bases are shared with TRBD1. There are 14 residues in the CDR3. Germline CDR1 SGHRS, CDR2 YFSETQ. Trimming removed 4 bases from V and 1 base from J; junction bases left unmatched: 4.

The V and J genes are TRBV20-1 and TRBJ1-1, with D unresolved. The germline gives CDR1 DFQATT, CDR2 SNEGSKA (reference sequence). The CDR3 is 13 residues long. Trimming pared 3 bases from V and 1 base from J, leaving 9 bases between. The CDR3 DNA reads as TGCAGTGCTAGTGGACGGACGAACACTGAAGCTTTCTTT. It codes for CSASGRTNTEAFF.

The chain is built from TRBV24-1 and TRBJ2-1; no clear D. CDR1 KGHDR and CDR2 SFDVKD come from the germline V gene. The V and J ends lost 1 base and 5 bases respectively, with 2 bases between them. There are 12 residues in the CDR3. CDR3 bases: TGTGCCACCAGTGATTTAAACAATGAGCAGTTCTTC. Translated, it gives CATSDLNNEQFF.

V is TRBV5-6 and J is TRBJ2-7; tentatively, D is TRBD1 or TRBD2 (7 bases each). CDR3 length: 14 residues. With 0 bases removed from V and 6 bases from J, the gap between germline ends came to 13 bases. The germline V gene encodes CDR1 SGHDT and CDR2 YYEEEE. The CDR3 bases are TGTGCCAGCAGCTTGGGAGGGGGCGGGAGCGAGCAGTACTTC. It specifies CASSLGGGGSEQYF.

The chain combines TRBV6-5 with TRBJ2-7; D call uncertain. The CDR3 loop spans 12 amino acids. Trimming cost V 7 bases and J 4 bases, with 11 bases left between them. Germline loops: CDR1 MNHEY, CDR2 SVGAGI. Written as DNA, the CDR3 is TGTGCCAGCACTCTCGATAAGTACGAGCAGTACTTC. Amino acids: CASTLDKYEQYF.

The genes are TRBV7-2 and TRBJ1-2; D is uncertain. CDR1 SGHTA and CDR2 FQGNSA come from the germline V gene. Trimming cost V 2 bases and J 3 bases, with 7 bases left between them. The CDR3 loop spans 13 amino acids. As DNA, the CDR3 is TGTGCCAGCAGCTTAAACAGCGACTATGGCTACACCTTC. As protein: CASSLNSDYGYTF. The whole variable domain, filled in from reference TRBV7-2 and TRBJ1-2, reads GAGVSQSPSNKVTEKGKDVELRCDPISGHTALYWYRQSLGQGLEFLIYFQGNSAPDKSGLPSDRFSAERTGGSVSTLTIQRTQQEDSAVYLCASSLNSDYGYTFGSGTRLTVV.

J is TRBJ1-5 and V is TRBV18; 11 bases are shared with TRBD1. The germline CDR1 and CDR2 sequences are KGHSH and LQKENI. The CDR3 covers 18 residues. Trimming took 6 bases from V and 4 from J; bases not matched to a gene: 14. CDR3 in DNA: TGTGCCAGCTCCCCTGGAGGACAGGGGGCGATAGGGAATCAGCCCCAGCATTTT. Its translation: CASSPGGQGAIGNQPQHF. The full variable domain, completed using reference TRBV18 and TRBJ1-5, is NAGVMQNPRHLVRRRGQEARLRCSPMKGHSHVYWYRQLPEEGLKFMVYLQKENIIDESGMPKERFSAEFPKEGPSILRIQQVVRGDSAAYFCASSPGGQGAIGNQPQHFGDGTRLSIL.

CDR3 sequence reads: CASSRGEPQHF. As DNA, the CDR3 is TGTGCCAGTAGTAGGGGGGAGCCCCAGCATTTT. The chain recombines TRBV19 with TRBJ1-5; possible D gene TRBD1, 5 bases. CDR3 length: 11 residues. Germline CDR1 is LNHDA and CDR2 is SQIVND (reference sequence). The V end lost 4 bases, the J end lost 8 bases, and 6 bases lay between the germline ends.

The chain employs TRBV30 and TRBJ1-1; tentative D call: TRBD1 (6 bases). The CDR3 spans 11 residues. With 2 bases removed from V and 7 bases from J, the gap between germline ends came to 8 bases. CDR1 and CDR2 (germline): GTSNPN, SVGIG (reference sequence). The CDR3 loop reads CAWSRQVEAFF. In DNA, the CDR3 is TGTGCCTGGAGTAGACAGGTTGAAGCTTTCTTT. Variable domain in full (rest from reference TRBV30 and TRBJ1-1): SQTIHQWPATLVQPVGSPLSLECTVEGTSNPNLYWYRQAAGRGLQLLFYSVGIGQISSEVPQNLSASRPQDRQFILSSKKLLLSDSGFYLCAWSRQVEAFFGQGTRLTVV.

This sequence joins TRBV6-5 and TRBJ2-2, with TRBD1 identical over 7 bases. Trimming removed 6 bases from V and 4 bases from J; junction bases left unmatched: 8. The germline gives CDR1 MNHEY, CDR2 SVGAGI. The CDR3 contains 15 residues. CDR3 bases: TGTGCCAGCAGCCTAGGGGGCCGGGGCACCGGGGAGCTGTTTTTT. This translates into CASSLGGRGTGELFF.

This chain connects TRBV30 to TRBJ2-7; 11 bases map to TRBD2. The length of the CDR3 is 15 residues. Trimming removed 3 bases from V and 1 base from J; junction bases left unmatched: 5. Germline V gene data show CDR1 as GTSNPN and CDR2 as SVGIG (reference sequence). The CDR3 nucleotides read TGTGCCTGGAGCCCACTAGCGGGAGTGTCCTACGAGCAGTACTTC. Protein sequence: CAWSPLAGVSYEQYF.

This clone was found once. The chain couples TRBV12-3 or TRBV12-4 to TRBJ2-7, with D unresolved. The CDR3 totals 13 residues. Between the trimmed V and J ends, which lost 3 bases and 5 bases, there was a span of 11 bases. The CDR3 loop is CASSLVLSDEQYF. The CDR3 bases are TGTGCCAGCAGTTTGGTACTATCGGACGAGCAGTACTTC.

This chain links TRBV4-3 with TRBJ2-3, with TRBD2 identical over 13 bases. Germline V gene lookup returns CDR1 LGHNA and CDR2 YSLEER. J lost 6 bases, V lost 0 bases, and 3 bases had no gene match. This CDR3 region has 16 residues. Here the CDR3 reads CASSQELAGGFDTQYF. The CDR3 DNA reads as TGCGCCAGCAGCCAAGAACTAGCGGGAGGGTTCGATACGCAGTATTTT.

The V and J genes are TRBV6-2 or TRBV6-3 and TRBJ1-2; possibly TRBD1 for D (5 bases). The CDR3 is 13 amino acids. V was clipped by 6 bases and J by 4 bases, with 12 bases between them. Looked up from germline, CDR1 is MNHEY and CDR2 is SVGEGT. The CDR3 is CASSSAGIYGYTF. The CDR3 region has the DNA TGTGCCAGCAGCAGTGCAGGGATCTATGGCTACACCTTC.

The chain has TRBV2 and TRBJ2-1, with 10 bases aligning to TRBD2. Germline V gene sequence: CDR1 SNHLY, CDR2 FYNNEI. The V gene end was trimmed by 6 bases and the J gene end by 9 bases; junction bases not matched to a gene: 14. The CDR3 has 16 residues. The chain's CDR3 is CASRAIGTSATGEQFF. CDR3 nucleotides: TGTGCCAGCAGGGCGATTGGGACTAGCGCGACCGGTGAGCAGTTCTTC.